In its sample, the clone carrying this T cell receptor beta chain was seen a few times. Its specificity is unknown. These data are taken from a study of T cells in Graves' hyperthyroidism and ophthalmopathy. About the research overall: Specimen type is peripheral blood, collected at initial diagnosis prior to any treatment. General study findings and limits: The model anticipated ophthalmopathy a median about 6.5 months pre-onset. Blood samples included most of the expanded thyroid clonotypes exceeding 0.001.

RNA transcripts gave rise to amplified TCR beta CDR3 regions. Carried out on the TCR CDR3, a first-round RT-PCR used the HTBI primer set. TCRdb reprocessed the multiplex PCR reads with MiXCR, giving one entry per CDR3 protein. The sample carries fewer than 650,000 distinct CDR3 sequences, approximately 15% recorded once. This CDR3 comprises 12 residues. The germline V gene encodes CDR1 SQVTM and CDR2 ANQGSEA. Trimming cost V 8 bases and J 6 bases, with 14 bases left between them. This clonotype was sampled from a woman between 18 and 30 years old with Graves' ophthalmopathy. What was sequenced was blood. The J gene is TRBJ2-1, the V gene TRBV29-1; the D gene is possibly TRBD2 (6 bases). In nucleotides, the CDR3 is TGCAGCCCACTAGTGGGGGGCAATGAGCAGTTCTTC. Translation gives CSPLVGGNEQFF.